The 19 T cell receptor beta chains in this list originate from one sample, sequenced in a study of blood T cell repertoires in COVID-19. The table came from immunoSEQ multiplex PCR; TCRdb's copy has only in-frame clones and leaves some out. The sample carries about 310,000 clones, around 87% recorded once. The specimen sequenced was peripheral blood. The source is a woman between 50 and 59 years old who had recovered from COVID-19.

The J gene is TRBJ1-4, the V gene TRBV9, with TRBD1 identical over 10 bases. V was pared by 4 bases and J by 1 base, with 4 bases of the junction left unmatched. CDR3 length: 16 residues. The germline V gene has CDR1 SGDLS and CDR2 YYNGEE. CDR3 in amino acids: CASSPRDRGTNEKLFF. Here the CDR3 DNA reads TGTGCCAGCAGCCCTCGGGACAGGGGAACTAATGAAAAACTGTTTTTT.

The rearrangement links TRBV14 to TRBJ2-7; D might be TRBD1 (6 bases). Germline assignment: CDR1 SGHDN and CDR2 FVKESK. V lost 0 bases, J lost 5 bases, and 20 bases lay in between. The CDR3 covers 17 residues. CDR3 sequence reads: CASSQERWNRVLHEQYF. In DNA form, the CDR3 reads TGTGCCAGCAGCCAAGAGAGGTGGAACAGGGTCCTCCACGAGCAGTACTTC.

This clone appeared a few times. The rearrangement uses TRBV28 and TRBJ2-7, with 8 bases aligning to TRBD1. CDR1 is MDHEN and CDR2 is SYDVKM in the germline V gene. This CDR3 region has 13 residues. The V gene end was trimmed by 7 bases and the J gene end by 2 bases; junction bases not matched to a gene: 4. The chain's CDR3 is CASIGTGTYEQYF. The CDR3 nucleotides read TGTGCCAGCATCGGGACAGGAACCTACGAGCAGTACTTC.

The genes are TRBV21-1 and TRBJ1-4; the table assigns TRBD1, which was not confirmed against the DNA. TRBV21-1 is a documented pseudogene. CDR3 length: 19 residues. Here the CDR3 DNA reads TGTGCCAGCAGCAAACATTTCCCCAGGACAGGGTGTACTAATGAAAAACTGTTTTTT. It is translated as CASSKHFPRTGCTNEKLFF.

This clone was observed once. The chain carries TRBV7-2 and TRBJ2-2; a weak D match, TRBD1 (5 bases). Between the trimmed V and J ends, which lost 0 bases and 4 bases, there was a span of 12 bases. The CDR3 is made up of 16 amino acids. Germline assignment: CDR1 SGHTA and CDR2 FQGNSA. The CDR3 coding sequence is TGTGCCAGCAGCTTAGCTGGCAGGGCTGGCACCGGGGAGCTGTTTTTT. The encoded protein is CASSLAGRAGTGELFF.

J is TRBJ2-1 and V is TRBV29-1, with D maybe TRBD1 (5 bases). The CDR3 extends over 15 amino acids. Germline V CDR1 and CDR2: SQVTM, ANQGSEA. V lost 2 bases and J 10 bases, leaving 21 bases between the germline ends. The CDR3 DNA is TGCAGCGTTGAACGCGCGGCAGAGCCGAACAGGGAGCAGTTCTTC. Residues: CSVERAAEPNREQFF.

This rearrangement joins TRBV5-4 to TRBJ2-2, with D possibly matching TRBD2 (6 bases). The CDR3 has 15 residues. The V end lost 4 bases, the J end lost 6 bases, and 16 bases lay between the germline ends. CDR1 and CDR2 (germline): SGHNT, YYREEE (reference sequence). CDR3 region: CASSLAGSWSGELFF. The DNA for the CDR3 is TGTGCCAGCAGCCTGGCGGGGTCCTGGTCCGGGGAGCTGTTTTTT.

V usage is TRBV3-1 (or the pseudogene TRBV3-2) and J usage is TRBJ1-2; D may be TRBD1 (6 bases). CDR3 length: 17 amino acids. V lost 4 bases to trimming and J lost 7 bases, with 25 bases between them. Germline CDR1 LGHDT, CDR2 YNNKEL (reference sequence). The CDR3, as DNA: TGTGCCAGCAGCCCTTTACAAATCCTCGCGGGGGCAGGTGGCTACACCTTC. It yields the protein CASSPLQILAGAGGYTF.

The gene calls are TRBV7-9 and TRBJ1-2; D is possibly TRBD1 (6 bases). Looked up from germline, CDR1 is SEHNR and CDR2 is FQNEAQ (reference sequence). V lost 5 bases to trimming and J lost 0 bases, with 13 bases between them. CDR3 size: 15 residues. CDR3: CASSRWDTSNYGYTF. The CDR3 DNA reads TGTGCCAGCAGCCGATGGGACACCTCTAACTATGGCTACACCTTC.

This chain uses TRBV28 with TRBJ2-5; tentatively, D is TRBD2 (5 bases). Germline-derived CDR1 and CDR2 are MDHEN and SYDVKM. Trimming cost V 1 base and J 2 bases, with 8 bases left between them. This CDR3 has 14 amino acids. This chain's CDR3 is CASSLSLAQETQYF. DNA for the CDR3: TGTGCCAGCAGTTTATCTTTAGCGCAAGAGACCCAGTACTTC.

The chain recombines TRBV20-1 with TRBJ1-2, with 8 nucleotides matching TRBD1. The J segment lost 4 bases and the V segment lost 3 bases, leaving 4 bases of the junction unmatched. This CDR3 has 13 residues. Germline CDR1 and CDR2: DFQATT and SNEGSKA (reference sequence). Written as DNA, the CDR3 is TGCAGTGCTAGTACCGGGACAGGCTATGGCTACACCTTC. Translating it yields CSASTGTGYGYTF.

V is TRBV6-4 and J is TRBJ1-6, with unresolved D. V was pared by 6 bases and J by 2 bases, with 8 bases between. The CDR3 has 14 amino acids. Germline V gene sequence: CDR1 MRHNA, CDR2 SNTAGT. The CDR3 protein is CASRLTPYNSPLHF. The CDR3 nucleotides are TGTGCCAGCAGACTGACACCCTATAATTCACCCCTCCACTTT.

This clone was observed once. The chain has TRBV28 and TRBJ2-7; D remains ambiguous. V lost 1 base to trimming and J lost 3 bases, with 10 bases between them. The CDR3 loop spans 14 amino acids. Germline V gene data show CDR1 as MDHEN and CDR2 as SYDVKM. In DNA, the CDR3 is TGTGCCAGCAGTTTATTCCAGGCCTACTACGAGCAGTACTTC. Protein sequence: CASSLFQAYYEQYF. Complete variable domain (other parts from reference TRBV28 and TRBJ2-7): DVKVTQSSRYLVKRTGEKVFLECVQDMDHENMFWYRQDPGLGLRLIYFSYDVKMKEKGDIPEGYSVSREKKERFSLILESASTNQTSMYLCASSLFQAYYEQYFGPGTRLTVT.

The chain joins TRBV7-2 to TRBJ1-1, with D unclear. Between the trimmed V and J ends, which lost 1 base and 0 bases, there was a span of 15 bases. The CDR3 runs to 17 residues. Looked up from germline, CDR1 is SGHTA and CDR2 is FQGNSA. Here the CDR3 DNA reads TGTGCCAGCAGCTTAGTTGAGTCAGGAGGAGTGAACACTGAAGCTTTCTTT. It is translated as CASSLVESGGVNTEAFF.

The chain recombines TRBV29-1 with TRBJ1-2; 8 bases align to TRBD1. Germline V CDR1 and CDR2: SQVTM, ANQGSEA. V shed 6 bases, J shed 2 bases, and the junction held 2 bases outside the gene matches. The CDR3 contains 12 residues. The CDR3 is CSVGDRNYGYTF. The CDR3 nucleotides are TGCAGCGTGGGGGACAGGAACTATGGCTACACCTTC. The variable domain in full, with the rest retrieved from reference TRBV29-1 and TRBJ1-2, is SAVISQKPSRDICQRGTSLTIQCQVDSQVTMMFWYRQQPGQSLTLIATANQGSEATYESGFVIDKFPISRPNLTFSTLTVSNMSPEDSSIYLCSVGDRNYGYTFGSGTRLTVV.

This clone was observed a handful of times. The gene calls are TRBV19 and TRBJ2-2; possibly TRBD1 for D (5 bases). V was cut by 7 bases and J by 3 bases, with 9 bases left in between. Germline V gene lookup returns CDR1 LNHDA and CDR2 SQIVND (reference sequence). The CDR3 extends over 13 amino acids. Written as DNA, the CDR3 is TGTGCCAGTATGCGCAGGGACACCGGGGAGCTGTTTTTT. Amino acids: CASMRRDTGELFF.

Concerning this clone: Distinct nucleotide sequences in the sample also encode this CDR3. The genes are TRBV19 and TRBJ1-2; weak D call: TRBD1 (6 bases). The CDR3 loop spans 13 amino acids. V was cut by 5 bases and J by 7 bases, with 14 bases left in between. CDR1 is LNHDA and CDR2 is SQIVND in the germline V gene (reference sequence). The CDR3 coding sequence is TGTGCCAGTAGTGTCCCGGGGGGCCGTGGCTACACCTTC. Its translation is CASSVPGGRGYTF.

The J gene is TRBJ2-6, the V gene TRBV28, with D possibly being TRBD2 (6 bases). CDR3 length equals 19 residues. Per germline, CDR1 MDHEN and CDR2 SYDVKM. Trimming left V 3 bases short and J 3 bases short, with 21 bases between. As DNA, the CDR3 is TGTGCCAGCAGTTTGAGGGCGGCAGGGAGGTCACTTGGGGCCAACGTCCTGACTTTC. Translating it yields CASSLRAAGRSLGANVLTF.

The CDR3 nucleotides are TGTGCCAGCTCACCGGGGACTCCCGACTCTGGAAACACCATATATTTT. Its protein is CASSPGTPDSGNTIYF. V is TRBV18 and J is TRBJ1-3, with D tentatively TRBD1 (5 bases). Per germline, CDR1 KGHSH and CDR2 LQKENI. V was pared by 3 bases and J by 0 bases, with 12 bases between. The CDR3 length is 16 residues.